Sequencing of this T cell receptor beta chain was carried out in a study of T cell clones after liver transplantation. CDR1 SNHLY and CDR2 FYNNEI come from the germline V gene. This CDR3 comprises 15 residues. The V and J ends lost 2 bases and 3 bases respectively, with 11 bases between them. Using immunoSEQ multiplex PCR, the repertoire was profiled, and TCRdb retains in-frame clones only, with some absent. The repertoire includes 75,000 to 95,000 clones, 75% to 90% of them detected once, and approximately 2.8% sits in the top ten. This specimen consisted of CD4+ T cells from blood, obtained at the 22-month timepoint. This TCR was sampled from a human patient who received a liver transplant. Some T cells may have come from the graft donor. The J gene is TRBJ1-5, the V gene TRBV2; D not resolved. This CDR3 is CASSERPLSNQPQHF. CDR3 DNA sequence: TGTGCCAGCAGTGAAAGACCCCTGTCCAATCAGCCCCAGCATTTT.